Sequencing of this T cell receptor beta chain was carried out in a study of blood T cell repertoires in COVID-19. Study details: Sites in the United States, Italy and Spain provided acute and convalescent COVID-19 samples.

Original processing methods: Counts of nucleated cells, estimated from reference gene primer amplification, were obtained. This table comes from immunoSEQ multiplex PCR, and its TCRdb copy is limited to in-frame clones, with some not included. V, J and clone size were drawn from that table, and D and trimming were deduced from the DNA. The data contain hundreds of thousands of clones, about 90% of them singletons. CDR3 length: 14 residues. Germline V gene lookup returns CDR1 LNHDA and CDR2 SQIVND (reference sequence). Germline trimming cut 7 bases from V and 4 bases from J; bases unmatched to any gene: 6.

This TCR derives from a woman younger than 45 who had recovered from COVID-19. V is TRBV19 and J is TRBJ2-2; 7 bases are a match to TRBD2. The sequencing sample was made of peripheral blood. The DNA of the CDR3 is TGTGCCAGTATAAATCCGGGGGGCACCGGGGAGCTGTTTTTT. Translated: CASINPGGTGELFF.